One T cell receptor (beta chain) is described in this entry. Its antigen is as yet unknown. Preparation of the TCRbeta library involved a method that used unique molecular identifiers. MiXCR, run by TCRdb on the PCR reads, gives a single entry per CDR3 protein. Among a few hundred thousand distinct CDR3 sequences, roughly 30% were seen once, and the ten largest hold under 45%. The data were obtained in a study of T-cell reconstitution after alpha-beta-depleted transplantation in children. Study-level points and caveats: Counts and diversity of T cells one year after transplant came mostly from newly produced T cells.

Germline trimming cut 6 bases from V and 5 bases from J; bases unmatched to any gene: 7. The CDR3 consists of 13 residues. Germline lookup yields CDR1 SGHRS and CDR2 YFSETQ. The source material was PBMCs, sampled before TCRalphabeta/CD19-depleted stem cell transplant. The V call is TRBV5-1, the J call TRBJ2-5; the match to TRBD1 covers 7 bases. The source of this sequence is a boy under two years old with Wiskott-Aldrich syndrome, due to receive a stem cell transplant. The CDR3 reads CASTYTGDETQYF. CDR3 DNA: TGCGCCAGCACTTATACAGGGGATGAGACCCAGTACTTC.